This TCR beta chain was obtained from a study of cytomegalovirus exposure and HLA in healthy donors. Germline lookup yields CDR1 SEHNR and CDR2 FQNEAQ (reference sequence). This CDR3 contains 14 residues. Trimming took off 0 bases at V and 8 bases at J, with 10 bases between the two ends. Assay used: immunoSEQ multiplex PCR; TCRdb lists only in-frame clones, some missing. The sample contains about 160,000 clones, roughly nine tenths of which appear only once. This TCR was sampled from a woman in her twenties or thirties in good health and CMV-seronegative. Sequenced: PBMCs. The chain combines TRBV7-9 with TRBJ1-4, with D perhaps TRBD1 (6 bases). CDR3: CASSLATGQEKLFF. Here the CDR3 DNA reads TGTGCCAGCAGCTTAGCCACAGGGCAGGAAAAACTGTTTTTT.